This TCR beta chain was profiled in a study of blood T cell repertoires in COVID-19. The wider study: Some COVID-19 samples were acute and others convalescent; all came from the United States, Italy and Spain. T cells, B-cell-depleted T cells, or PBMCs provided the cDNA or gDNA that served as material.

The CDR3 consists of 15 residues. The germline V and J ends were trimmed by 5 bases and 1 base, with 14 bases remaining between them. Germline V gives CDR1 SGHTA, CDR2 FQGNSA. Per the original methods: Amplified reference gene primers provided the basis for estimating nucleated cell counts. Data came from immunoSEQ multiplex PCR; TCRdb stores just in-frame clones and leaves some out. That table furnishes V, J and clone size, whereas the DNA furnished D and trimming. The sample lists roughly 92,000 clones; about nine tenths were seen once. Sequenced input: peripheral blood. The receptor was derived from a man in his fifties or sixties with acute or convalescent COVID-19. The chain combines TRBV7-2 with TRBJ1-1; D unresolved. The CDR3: CASSVPPVRNTEAFF. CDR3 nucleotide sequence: TGTGCCAGCAGCGTACCACCAGTACGGAACACTGAAGCTTTCTTT.